These T cell receptor beta chains were read from a single sample in a study of OX40 agonist ivuxolimab in advanced cancers. Using immunoSEQ multiplex PCR, the repertoire was profiled, and TCRdb retains in-frame clones only, with some absent. Among 50,000 to 55,000 clones, roughly 90% were seen once, and the ten largest hold roughly 1.5%. Sample: CD4+ or CD8+ T cells sorted from blood, taken in a trial of the OX40 agonist ivuxolimab. These receptors were obtained from an adult with an advanced solid tumor such as melanoma, head and neck, liver or kidney cancer. The CDR3 runs from the conserved cysteine through the conserved F or W. D genes are given only for firm matches. Clone size is not always given. Where it is, it says once, few, many or a class for expanded clones.

v_call	d_call	clone_size	j_call	cdr3_nt	cdr3_aa
TRBV29-1	.	.	TRBJ2-5	TGCAGCGTTCGGAACCAAGAGACCCAGTACTTC	CSVRNQETQYF
TRBV27	.	.	TRBJ1-2	TGTGCCAGCAGTCCGGACAGTCTCTGGTATGGCTACACCTTC	CASSPDSLWYGYTF
TRBV30	.	.	TRBJ2-7	TGTGCCTGGAGTGTAGAGACTCTGCAGTACTTC	CAWSVETLQYF
TRBV6-5	TRBD1	.	TRBJ2-7	TGTGCCAGCAGTGGACCCGGGACAGGGGGATACGAGCAGTACTTC	CASSGPGTGGYEQYF
TRBV10-3	.	.	TRBJ2-2	TGTGCCATCAGTGAGCGGGCGCTCGGGGAGCTGTTTTTT	CAISERALGELFF
TRBV5-1	.	.	TRBJ2-3	TGCGCCAGCATGAATCGGTGGACAGATACGCAGTATTTT	CASMNRWTDTQYF
TRBV6-6	.	few	TRBJ1-1	TGTGCCAGCACCCCGGGGCAGCATGCGAACACTGAAGCTTTCTTT	CASTPGQHANTEAFF
TRBV30	.	few	TRBJ2-5	TGTGCCTGGAGTGTATCCCGGACTCCTGGGATACAAGAGACCCAGTACTTC	CAWSVSRTPGIQETQYF
TRBV5-8	.	once	TRBJ2-2	TGTGCCAGCCATCTCCGGGGTCAGGCTAGTGCCGGGGAGCTGTTTTTT	CASHLRGQASAGELFF
TRBV5-4	TRBD2	.	TRBJ2-1	TGTGCCAGCAGCATCGGACTAGCGGGAGGGGCCTACAATGAGCAGTTCTTC	CASSIGLAGGAYNEQFF
TRBV20-1	TRBD1	few	TRBJ1-2	TGCAGTGCCTGGACAGGGCATGGCTACACCTTC	CSAWTGHGYTF
TRBV20-1	.	.	TRBJ2-7	TGCAGTGCTCTTGACTACGAGCAGTACTTC	CSALDYEQYF
TRBV19	.	.	TRBJ1-2	TGTGCCAGTAGCAATACAAAGGCAGGCCTCTATGGCTACACCTTC	CASSNTKAGLYGYTF
TRBV5-1	TRBD1	.	TRBJ1-1	TGCGCCAGCAGCTCCAGACAGGGTTTGAGCACTGAAGCTTTCTTT	CASSSRQGLSTEAFF
TRBV5-1	.	.	TRBJ1-4	TGCGCCAGCAGCTTGCAACAGGGCAAGGAAAAACTGTTTTTT	CASSLQQGKEKLFF
TRBV14	.	.	TRBJ2-1	TGTGCCAGCAGCCCTCCGGGGGTAATGCAGTTCTTC	CASSPPGVMQFF
TRBV30	.	.	TRBJ1-2	TGTGCCTGGAGTGGTGACAGGTCTAGGGGCTACACCTTC	CAWSGDRSRGYTF
TRBV28	TRBD1	.	TRBJ1-6	TGTGCCAGCAGCGGACAGGGTCGATCACCCCTCCACTTT	CASSGQGRSPLHF
TRBV4-1	.	.	TRBJ1-4	TGCGCCAGCAGCCAACCAGGAGGTGTGAACGAAAAACTGTTTTTT	CASSQPGGVNEKLFF
TRBV11-2	.	.	TRBJ1-2	TGTGCCAGCAGCCGAAGGGCAGATACTAACTATGGCTACACCTTC	CASSRRADTNYGYTF